This T cell receptor beta chain is drawn from a study of graft-versus-host responses after intestinal transplantation. Study-level background: Isolated intestinal, liver-intestinal, or multivisceral transplants were what recipients had. Study outcomes and limitations: Allografts of one patient group, those with graft-donor T cell macrochimerism, had high graft-versus-host to host-versus-graft clonal ratios. GvH clones were found in recipient marrow; some appeared first in ileum or blood.

This clone was recorded a few times. Its antigen is undetermined. Assay used: immunoSEQ multiplex PCR; TCRdb lists only in-frame clones, some missing. The sample holds 81,000 or so clones, roughly 93% seen once. The CDR3 sequence is 12 residues long. V dropped 2 bases and J dropped 6 bases, with 10 bases sitting between them. The germline V gene has CDR1 GTSNPN and CDR2 SVGIG (reference sequence). The V gene is TRBV30, the J gene TRBJ1-2, with D possibly being TRBD1 (6 bases). The receptor's source is a human donor who was the organ donor for an intestinal transplant. The input for sequencing was unstimulated CD8+ T cells sorted from spleen or lymph node cells, taken before transplant. In nucleotides, the CDR3 is TGTGCCTGGAGTCCCCCAGGGGATGGCTACACCTTC. Its protein product is CAWSPPGDGYTF.